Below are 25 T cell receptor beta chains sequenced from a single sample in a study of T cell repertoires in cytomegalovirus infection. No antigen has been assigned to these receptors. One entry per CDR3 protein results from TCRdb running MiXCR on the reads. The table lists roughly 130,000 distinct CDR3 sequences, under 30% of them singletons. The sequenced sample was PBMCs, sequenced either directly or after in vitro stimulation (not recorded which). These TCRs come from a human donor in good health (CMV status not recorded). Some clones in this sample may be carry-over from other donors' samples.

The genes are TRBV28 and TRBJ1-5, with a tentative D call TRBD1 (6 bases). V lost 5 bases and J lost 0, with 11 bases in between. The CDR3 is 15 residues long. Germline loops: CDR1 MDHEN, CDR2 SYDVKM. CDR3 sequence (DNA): TGTGCCAGCAGTAAACAGGGACCTAGCAATCAGCCCCAGCATTTT. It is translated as CASSKQGPSNQPQHF.

The CDR3 reads CASSPGPNLHGYTF. For the CDR3, the DNA is TGTGCCAGCAGTCCGGGACCCAACCTCCATGGCTACACCTTC. The chain carries TRBV28 and TRBJ1-2; a weak D match, TRBD1 (5 bases). Trimming pared 5 bases from V and 6 bases from J, leaving 16 bases between. The germline CDR1 and CDR2 sequences are MDHEN and SYDVKM. The CDR3 contains 14 residues.

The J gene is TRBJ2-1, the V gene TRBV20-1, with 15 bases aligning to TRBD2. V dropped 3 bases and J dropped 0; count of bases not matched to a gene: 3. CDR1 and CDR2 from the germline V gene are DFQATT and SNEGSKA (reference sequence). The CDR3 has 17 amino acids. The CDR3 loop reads CSARGLAGGRSYNEQFF. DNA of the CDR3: TGCAGTGCTAGGGGACTAGCGGGAGGCCGCTCCTACAATGAGCAGTTCTTC.

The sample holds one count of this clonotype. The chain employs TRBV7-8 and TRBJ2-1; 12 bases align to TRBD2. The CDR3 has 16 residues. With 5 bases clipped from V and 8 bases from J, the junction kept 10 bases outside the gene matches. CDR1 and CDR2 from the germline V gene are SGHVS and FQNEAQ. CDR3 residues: CASSPRLAGGPDEQFF. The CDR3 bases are TGTGCCAGCAGCCCGCGCCTAGCGGGAGGGCCGGATGAGCAGTTCTTC.

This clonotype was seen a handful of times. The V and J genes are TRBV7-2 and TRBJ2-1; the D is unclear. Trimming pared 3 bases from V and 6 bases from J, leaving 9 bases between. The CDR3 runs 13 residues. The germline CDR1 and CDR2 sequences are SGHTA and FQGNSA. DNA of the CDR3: TGTGCCAGCAGCTTGATATCGTTCAATGAGCAGTTCTTC. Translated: CASSLISFNEQFF.

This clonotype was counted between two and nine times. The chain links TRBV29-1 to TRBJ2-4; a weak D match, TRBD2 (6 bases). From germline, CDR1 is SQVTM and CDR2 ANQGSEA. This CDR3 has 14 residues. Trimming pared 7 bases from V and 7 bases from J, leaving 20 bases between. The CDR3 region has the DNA TGCAGCGCCGTAAGGACGGGGGTAGCCAACATTCAGTACTTC. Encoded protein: CSAVRTGVANIQYF.

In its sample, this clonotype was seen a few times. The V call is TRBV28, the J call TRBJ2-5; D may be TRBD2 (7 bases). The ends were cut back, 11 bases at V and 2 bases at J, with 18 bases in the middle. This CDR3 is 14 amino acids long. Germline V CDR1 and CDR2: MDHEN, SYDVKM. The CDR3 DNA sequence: TGTGCCCTCAAGGGAGGGGGTAATCAAGAGACCCAGTACTTC. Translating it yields CALKGGGNQETQYF. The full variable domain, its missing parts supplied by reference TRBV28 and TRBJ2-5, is DVKVTQSSRYLVKRTGEKVFLECVQDMDHENMFWYRQDPGLGLRLIYFSYDVKMKEKGDIPEGYSVSREKKERFSLILESASTNQTSMYLCALKGGGNQETQYFGPGTRLLVL.

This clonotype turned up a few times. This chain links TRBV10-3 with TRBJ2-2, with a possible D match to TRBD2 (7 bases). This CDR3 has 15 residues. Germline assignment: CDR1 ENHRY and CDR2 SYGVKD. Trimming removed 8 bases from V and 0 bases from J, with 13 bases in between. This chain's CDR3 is CAIRRGATNTGELFF. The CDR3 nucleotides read TGTGCCATCCGTCGGGGGGCCACGAACACCGGGGAGCTGTTTTTT.

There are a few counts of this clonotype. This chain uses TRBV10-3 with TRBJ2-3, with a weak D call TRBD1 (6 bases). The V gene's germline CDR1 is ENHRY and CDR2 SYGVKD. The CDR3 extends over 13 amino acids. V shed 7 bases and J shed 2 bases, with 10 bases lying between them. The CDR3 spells CAITRTVTDTQYF. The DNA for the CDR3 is TGTGCCATCACCAGGACAGTCACAGATACGCAGTATTTT.

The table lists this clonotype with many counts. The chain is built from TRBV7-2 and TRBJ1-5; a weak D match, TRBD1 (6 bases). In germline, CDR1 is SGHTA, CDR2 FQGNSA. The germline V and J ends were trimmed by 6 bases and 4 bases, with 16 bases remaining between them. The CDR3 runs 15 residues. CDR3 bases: TGTGCCAGCAGTCGACAACAGGGCCCGAATCAGCCCCAGCATTTT. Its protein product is CASSRQQGPNQPQHF.

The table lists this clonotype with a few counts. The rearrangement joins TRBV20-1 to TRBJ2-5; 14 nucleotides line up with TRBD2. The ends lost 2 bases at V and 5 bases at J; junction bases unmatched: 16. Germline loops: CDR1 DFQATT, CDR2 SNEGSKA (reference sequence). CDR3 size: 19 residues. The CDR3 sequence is CSARLRPTSGRASGETQYF. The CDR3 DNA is TGCAGTGCTAGACTCCGCCCGACTAGCGGGAGGGCCTCTGGGGAGACCCAGTACTTC.

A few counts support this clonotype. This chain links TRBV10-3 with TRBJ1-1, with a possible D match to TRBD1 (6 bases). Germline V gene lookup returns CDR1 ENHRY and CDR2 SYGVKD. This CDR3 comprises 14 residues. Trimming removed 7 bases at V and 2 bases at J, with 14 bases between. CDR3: CAIKTQGGNTEAFF. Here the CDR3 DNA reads TGTGCCATCAAAACACAGGGTGGAAACACTGAAGCTTTCTTT.

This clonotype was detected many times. CDR3 amino acids: CASSAGDRLNTEAFF. The DNA for the CDR3 is TGTGCCAGCAGTGCGGGAGACAGGTTGAACACTGAAGCTTTCTTT. This chain joins TRBV6-5 and TRBJ1-1; perhaps TRBD1 as D (6 bases). V was clipped by 5 bases and J by 0 bases, with 13 bases between them. The CDR3 runs to 15 residues. Germline values: CDR1 MNHEY, CDR2 SVGAGI.

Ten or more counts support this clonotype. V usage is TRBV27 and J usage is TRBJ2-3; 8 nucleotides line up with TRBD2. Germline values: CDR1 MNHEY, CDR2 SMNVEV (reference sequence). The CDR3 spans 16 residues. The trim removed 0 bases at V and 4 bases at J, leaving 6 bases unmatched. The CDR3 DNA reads TGTGCCAGCAGTTTATCACTTGGCGGGAGGTCAGATACGCAGTATTTT. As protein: CASSLSLGGRSDTQYF.

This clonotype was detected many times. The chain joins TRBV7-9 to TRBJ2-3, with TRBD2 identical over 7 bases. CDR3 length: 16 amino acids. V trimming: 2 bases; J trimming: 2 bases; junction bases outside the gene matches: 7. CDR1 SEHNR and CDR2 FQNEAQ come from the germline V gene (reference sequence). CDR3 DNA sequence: TGTGCCAGCAGCTTACCAGCTAGCGGCTCCACAGATACGCAGTATTTT. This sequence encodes CASSLPASGSTDTQYF. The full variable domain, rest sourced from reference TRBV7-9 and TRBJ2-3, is DTGVSQNPRHKITKRGQNVTFRCDPISEHNRLYWYRQTLGQGPEFLTYFQNEAQLEKSRLLSDRFSAERPKGSFSTLEIQRTEQGDSAMYLCASSLPASGSTDTQYFGPGTRLTVL.

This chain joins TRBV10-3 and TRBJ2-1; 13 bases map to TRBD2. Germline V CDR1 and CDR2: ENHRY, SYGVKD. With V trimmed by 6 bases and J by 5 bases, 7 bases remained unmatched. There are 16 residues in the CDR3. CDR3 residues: CAIRAPGLAGNNEQFF. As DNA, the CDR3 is TGTGCCATCAGGGCCCCGGGACTAGCGGGAAACAATGAGCAGTTCTTC.

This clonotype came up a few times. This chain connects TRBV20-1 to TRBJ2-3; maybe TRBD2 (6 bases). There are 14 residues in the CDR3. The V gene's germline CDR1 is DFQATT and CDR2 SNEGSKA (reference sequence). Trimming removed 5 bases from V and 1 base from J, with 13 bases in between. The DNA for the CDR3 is TGCAGTGCTTATTCTAGCGTGGGCACAGATACGCAGTATTTT. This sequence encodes CSAYSSVGTDTQYF.

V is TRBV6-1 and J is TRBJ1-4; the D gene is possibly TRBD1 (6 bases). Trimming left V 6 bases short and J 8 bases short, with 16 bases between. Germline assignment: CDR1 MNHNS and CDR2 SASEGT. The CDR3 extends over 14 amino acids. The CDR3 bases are TGTGCCAGCAGACGGGACATCCGACGGGAAAAACTGTTTTTT. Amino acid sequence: CASRRDIRREKLFF.

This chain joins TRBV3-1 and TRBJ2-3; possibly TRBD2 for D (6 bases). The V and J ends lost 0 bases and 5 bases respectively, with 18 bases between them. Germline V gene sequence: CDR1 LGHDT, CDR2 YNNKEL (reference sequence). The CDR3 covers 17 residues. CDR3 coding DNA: TGTGCCAGCAGCCAAGAGGAAGCGGGTCTAAGGGGAGATACGCAGTATTTT. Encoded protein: CASSQEEAGLRGDTQYF.

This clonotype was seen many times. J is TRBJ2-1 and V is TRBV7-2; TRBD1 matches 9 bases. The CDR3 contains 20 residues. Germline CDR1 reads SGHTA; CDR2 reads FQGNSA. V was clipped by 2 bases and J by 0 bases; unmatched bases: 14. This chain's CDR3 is CASSLLKGQGYGRSYNEQFF. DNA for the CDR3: TGTGCCAGCAGCTTACTCAAGGGACAGGGCTATGGGCGCTCCTACAATGAGCAGTTCTTC.

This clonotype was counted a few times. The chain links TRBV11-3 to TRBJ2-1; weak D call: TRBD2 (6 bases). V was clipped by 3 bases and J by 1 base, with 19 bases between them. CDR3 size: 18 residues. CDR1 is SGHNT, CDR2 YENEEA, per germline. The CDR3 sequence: CASSFGGTGIRSYNEQFF. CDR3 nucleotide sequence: TGTGCCAGCAGCTTTGGCGGGACTGGGATACGGTCCTACAATGAGCAGTTCTTC.

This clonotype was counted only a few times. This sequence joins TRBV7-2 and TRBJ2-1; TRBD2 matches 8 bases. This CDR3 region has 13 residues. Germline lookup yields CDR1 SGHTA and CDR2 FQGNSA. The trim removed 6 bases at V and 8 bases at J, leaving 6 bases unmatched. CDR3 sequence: CASRTAGGDEQFF. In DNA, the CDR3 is TGTGCCAGCAGGACGGCGGGAGGAGATGAGCAGTTCTTC.

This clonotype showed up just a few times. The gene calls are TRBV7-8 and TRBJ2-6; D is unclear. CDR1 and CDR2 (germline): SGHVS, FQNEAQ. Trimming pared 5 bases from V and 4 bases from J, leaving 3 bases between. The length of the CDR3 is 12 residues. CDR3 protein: CASSGGANVLTF. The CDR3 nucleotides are TGTGCCAGCAGCGGGGGGGCCAACGTCCTGACTTTC.

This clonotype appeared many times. In nucleotides, the CDR3 is TGTGCCAGTAGTAGGACAGGGGGCTCTGGGGCCAACGTCCTGACTTTC. Amino acid sequence: CASSRTGGSGANVLTF. The chain has TRBV19 and TRBJ2-6, with 10 positions matching TRBD1. J lost 0 bases, V lost 4 bases, and 0 bases had no gene match. The V gene's germline CDR1 is LNHDA and CDR2 SQIVND (reference sequence). The length of the CDR3 is 16 residues. Combining the CDR3 with reference TRBV19 and TRBJ2-6 gives the whole variable domain DGGITQSPKYLFRKEGQNVTLSCEQNLNHDAMYWYRQDPGQGLRLIYYSQIVNDFQKGDIAEGYSVSREKKESFPLTVTSAQKNPTAFYLCASSRTGGSGANVLTFGAGSRLTVL.

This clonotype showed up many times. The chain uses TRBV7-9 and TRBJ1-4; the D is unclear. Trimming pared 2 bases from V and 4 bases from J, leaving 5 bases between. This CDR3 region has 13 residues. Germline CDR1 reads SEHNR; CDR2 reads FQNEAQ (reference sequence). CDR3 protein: CASSLLLNEKLFF. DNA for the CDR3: TGTGCCAGCAGCTTACTCCTTAATGAAAAACTGTTTTTT.